This T cell receptor beta chain was retrieved from a study of cytomegalovirus exposure and HLA in healthy donors. For the study at large: Of 398 genotyped donors, approximately 80% clustered with self-reported Caucasian donors. Study-level results: There were some 150 TCR beta chains listed as cytomegalovirus-associated.

The CDR3 is made up of 10 amino acids. Primers: 60 Vbeta forward and 13 Jbeta reverse. Repertoires were generated with immunoSEQ multiplex PCR, while TCRdb's copy carries only in-frame clones and drops some. The profile shows roughly 140,000 clones, around 66% of them singletons. Concerning this clone itself: Its specificity is not known.

The sequencing input was PBMCs. The chain links TRBV21-1 to TRBJ2-7; the table names TRBD2, a call not compared with the DNA. TRBV21-1 is deemed a pseudogene. This receptor was obtained from a woman aged 25 to 39 in good health and CMV-seropositive. CDR3: CARRRWEQYF. The CDR3 DNA reads TGTGCCAGGCGCCGTTGGGAGCAGTACTTC.